This T cell receptor (beta chain) was profiled in a study of blood T cell repertoires in COVID-19. Enrolled through a virtual design, the participants were between roughly 18 and 95 years of age and came from around 25 US areas. Symptom resolution, clearance, or two negative PCRs marked the recovered donors of Cohort 3. Data came from immunoSEQ multiplex PCR; TCRdb stores just in-frame clones and leaves some out. The sample lists more than 250,000 clones; 86% were seen once. V was trimmed by 0 bases and J by 9 bases, leaving 8 bases between them. The CDR3 extends over 12 amino acids. Germline assignment: CDR1 SGHDN and CDR2 FVKESK.

The source of this sequence is a young woman who had recovered from COVID-19. Source material: PBMCs or T cells enriched from blood (not recorded which). This sequence joins TRBV14 and TRBJ2-5, with D perhaps matching TRBD2 (6 bases). CDR3 sequence reads: CASSQEWGAQYF. The DNA of the CDR3 is TGTGCCAGCAGCCAAGAGTGGGGGGCCCAGTACTTC.